The clone carrying this T cell receptor (beta chain) was observed many times. The CDR3 is 13 residues long. J lost 7 bases, V lost 3 bases, and 2 bases had no gene match. The sample is drawn from a study of low-dose radiotherapy and immunotherapy resistance in tumors. The time point is: after trial treatment. Described treatment: LDRT plus nivolumab, ipilimumab, low-dose cyclophosphamide and aspirin (RACIN trial). TRAV- and TRBV-specific primers were used for first-strand cDNA, which covered alpha and beta chains. Amplification, which lasted approximately 20 PCR cycles, used a constant-region primer and V-primer adapter to amplify TCRs. MiXCR was run by TCRdb on the reads, yielding one entry per CDR3 protein. In the table there are tens of thousands of distinct CDR3 sequences, about 17% of which are singletons.

This sequence originates from a male donor with prostate cancer. V is TRBV12-3 or TRBV12-4 and J is TRBJ1-5, with 8 bases fitting TRBD1. The starting material was PBMCs, obtained after low-dose radiotherapy plus immunotherapy. The DNA for the CDR3 is TGTGCCAGCAGTTTCGACAGGGGACAGCCCCAGCATTTT. This encodes CASSFDRGQPQHF.